This TCR beta chain was retrieved from a study of cytomegalovirus exposure and HLA in healthy donors. PCR amplification relied on 60 Vbeta primers (plus 13 Jbeta primers). Original processing methods: Roughly 11 million shared chains were among approximately 80 million unique TCR beta chains counted in a later analysis. Produced via immunoSEQ multiplex PCR; TCRdb's table is partial and in-frame only. The DNA was the basis for D and trimming; V, J and clone size are from that table. The sample holds under 200,000 clones, about 78% seen once. Overall study findings and caveats: While the bulk of TCR sequences proved rare, some public TCRs turned up in many donors.

With regard to this clone: Antigen: not known.

The V gene lost 3 bases and the J gene lost 4 bases, with 10 bases spanning the gap. Germline CDR1 MNHNS, CDR2 SASEGT. This CDR3 comprises 14 residues. V and J are TRBV6-1 and TRBJ1-5, with D hard to call. This TCR was recovered from a man aged 35-49 years in good health and CMV-seronegative. The sample taken for sequencing was PBMCs. In DNA, the CDR3 is TGTGCCAGCAGTGAGAGGGATCGAAATCAGCCCCAGCATTTT. It translates to CASSERDRNQPQHF.